The present T cell receptor beta chain was sequenced within a study of OX40 agonist ivuxolimab in advanced cancers. The CDR3 spans 17 residues. Germline lookup yields CDR1 SGHTA and CDR2 FQGNSA. V was cut by 2 bases and J by 0 bases, with 11 bases left in between. The assay was immunoSEQ multiplex PCR, and TCRdb's table has in-frame clones only and misses some. The repertoire holds roughly 90,000 clones, with 75% to 90% as singletons. The source of this sequence is an adult with an advanced solid tumor such as melanoma, head and neck, liver or kidney cancer. Material: CD4+ or CD8+ T cells sorted from blood, obtained in a trial of the OX40 agonist ivuxolimab. This chain joins TRBV7-2 and TRBJ2-6; no firm D call. CDR3 DNA sequence: TGTGCCAGCAGCTTATCTGTACGGCTCTCTGGGGCCAACGTCCTGACTTTC. The encoded protein is CASSLSVRLSGANVLTF. The complete variable domain, with remaining parts taken from reference TRBV7-2 and TRBJ2-6, reads GAGVSQSPSNKVTEKGKDVELRCDPISGHTALYWYRQSLGQGLEFLIYFQGNSAPDKSGLPSDRFSAERTGGSVSTLTIQRTQQEDSAVYLCASSLSVRLSGANVLTFGAGSRLTVL.